The table lists the clone carrying this T cell receptor (beta chain) with a few counts. These data are taken from a study of beta chain features in type 1 diabetes. V dropped 4 bases and J dropped 1 base, with 11 bases sitting between them. This CDR3 region has 14 residues. CDR1 and CDR2 (germline): SGHNT, YYREEE (reference sequence). The isolated RNA, all of it, was reverse transcribed, so expressed TCRB transcripts were what got sequenced. This table comes from immunoSEQ multiplex PCR, and its TCRdb copy is limited to in-frame clones, with some not included. Of around 340,000 clones detected, about 20% appear once; the ten largest clones hold 0.035% to 0.055%. In total, each donor contributed a single heparinised blood draw that averaged about 100 mL.

Source material: naive CD4+ T cells from blood. The V gene is TRBV5-4, the J gene TRBJ2-5; perhaps TRBD2 as D (6 bases). This TCR came from a young woman in good health. CDR3 nucleotide sequence: TGTGCCAGCAGCAAGGCCGGGAGCCAAGAGACCCAGTACTTC. Protein: CASSKAGSQETQYF.